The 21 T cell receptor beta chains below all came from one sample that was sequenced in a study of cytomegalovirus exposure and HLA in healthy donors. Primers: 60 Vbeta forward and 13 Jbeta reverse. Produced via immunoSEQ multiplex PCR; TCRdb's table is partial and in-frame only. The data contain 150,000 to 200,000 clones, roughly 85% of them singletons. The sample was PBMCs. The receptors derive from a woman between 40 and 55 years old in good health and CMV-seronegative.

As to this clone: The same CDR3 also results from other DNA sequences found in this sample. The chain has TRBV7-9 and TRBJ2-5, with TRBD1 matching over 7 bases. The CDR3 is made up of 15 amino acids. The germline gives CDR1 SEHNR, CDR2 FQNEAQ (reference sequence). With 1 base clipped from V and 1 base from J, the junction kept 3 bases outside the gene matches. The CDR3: CASSLEAGGQETQYF. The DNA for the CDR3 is TGTGCCAGCAGCTTAGAGGCAGGGGGCCAAGAGACCCAGTACTTC.

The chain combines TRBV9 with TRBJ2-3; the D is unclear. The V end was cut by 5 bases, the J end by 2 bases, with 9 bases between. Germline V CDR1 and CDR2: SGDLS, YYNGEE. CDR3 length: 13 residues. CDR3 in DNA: TGTGCCAGCAGTTTCGGTATCACAGATACGCAGTATTTT. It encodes CASSFGITDTQYF.

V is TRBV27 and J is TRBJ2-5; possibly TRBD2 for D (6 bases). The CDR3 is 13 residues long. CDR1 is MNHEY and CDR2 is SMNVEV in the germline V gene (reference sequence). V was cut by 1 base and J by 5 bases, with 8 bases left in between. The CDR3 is CASSLYGGETQYF. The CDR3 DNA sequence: TGTGCCAGCAGTTTATATGGGGGGGAGACCCAGTACTTC.

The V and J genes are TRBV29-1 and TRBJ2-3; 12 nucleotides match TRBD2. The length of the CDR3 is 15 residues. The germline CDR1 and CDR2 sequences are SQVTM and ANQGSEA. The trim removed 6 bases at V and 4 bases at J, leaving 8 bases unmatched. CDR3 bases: TGCAGCGTCAGTGAGACTAGCGGGAGAGCAGATACGCAGTATTTT. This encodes CSVSETSGRADTQYF.

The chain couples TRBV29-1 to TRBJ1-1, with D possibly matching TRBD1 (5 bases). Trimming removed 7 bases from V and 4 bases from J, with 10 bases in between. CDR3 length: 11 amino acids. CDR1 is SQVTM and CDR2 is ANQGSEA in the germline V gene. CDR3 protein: CSASGATEAFF. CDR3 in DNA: TGCAGCGCCTCTGGGGCCACTGAAGCTTTCTTT.

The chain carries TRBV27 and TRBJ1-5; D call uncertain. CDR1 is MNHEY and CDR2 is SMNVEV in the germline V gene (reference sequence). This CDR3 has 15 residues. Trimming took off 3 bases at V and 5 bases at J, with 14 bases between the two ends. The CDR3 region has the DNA TGTGCCAGCAGTTTCAGGTCGGGGAGTCATCAGCCCCAGCATTTT. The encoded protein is CASSFRSGSHQPQHF.

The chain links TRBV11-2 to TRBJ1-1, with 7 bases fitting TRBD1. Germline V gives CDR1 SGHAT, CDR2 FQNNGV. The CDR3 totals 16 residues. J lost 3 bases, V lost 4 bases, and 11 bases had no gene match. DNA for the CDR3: TGTGCCAGCAGCTCGAGAGTACAGGGGTTTCACACTGAAGCTTTCTTT. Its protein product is CASSSRVQGFHTEAFF.

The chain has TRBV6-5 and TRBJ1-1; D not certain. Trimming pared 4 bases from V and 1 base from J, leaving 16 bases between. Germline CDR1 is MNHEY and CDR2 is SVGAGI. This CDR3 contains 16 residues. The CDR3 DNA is TGTGCCAGCAGTTCCACGGAGGTTGTCTGGAACACTGAAGCTTTCTTT. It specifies CASSSTEVVWNTEAFF.

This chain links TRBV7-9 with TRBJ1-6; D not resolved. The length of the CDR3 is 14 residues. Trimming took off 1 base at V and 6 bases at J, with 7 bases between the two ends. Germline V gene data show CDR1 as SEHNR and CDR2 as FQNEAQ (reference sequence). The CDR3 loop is CASSLGWSNSPLHF. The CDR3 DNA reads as TGTGCCAGCAGCTTAGGGTGGAGTAATTCACCCCTCCACTTT.

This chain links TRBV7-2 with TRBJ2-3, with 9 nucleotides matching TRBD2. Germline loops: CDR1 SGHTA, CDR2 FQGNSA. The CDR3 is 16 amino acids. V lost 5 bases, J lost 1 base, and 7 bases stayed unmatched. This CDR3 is CASSTVAGAGTDTQYF. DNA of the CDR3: TGTGCCAGCAGCACTGTAGCGGGAGCCGGCACAGATACGCAGTATTTT. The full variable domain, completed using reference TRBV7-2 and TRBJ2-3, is GAGVSQSPSNKVTEKGKDVELRCDPISGHTALYWYRQSLGQGLEFLIYFQGNSAPDKSGLPSDRFSAERTGGSVSTLTIQRTQQEDSAVYLCASSTVAGAGTDTQYFGPGTRLTVL.

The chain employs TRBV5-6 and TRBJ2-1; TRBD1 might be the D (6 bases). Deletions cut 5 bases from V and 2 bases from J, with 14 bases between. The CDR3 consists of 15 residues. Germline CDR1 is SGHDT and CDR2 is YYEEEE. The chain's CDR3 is CASRPDRGPYNEQFF. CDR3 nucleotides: TGTGCCAGCAGACCGGACAGAGGGCCCTACAATGAGCAGTTCTTC.

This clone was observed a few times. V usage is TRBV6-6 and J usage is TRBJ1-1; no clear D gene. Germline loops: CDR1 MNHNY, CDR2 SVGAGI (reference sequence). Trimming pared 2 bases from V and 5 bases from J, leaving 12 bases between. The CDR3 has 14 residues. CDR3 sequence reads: CASSYGERGTEAFF. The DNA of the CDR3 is TGTGCCAGCAGTTACGGGGAGAGAGGGACTGAAGCTTTCTTT.

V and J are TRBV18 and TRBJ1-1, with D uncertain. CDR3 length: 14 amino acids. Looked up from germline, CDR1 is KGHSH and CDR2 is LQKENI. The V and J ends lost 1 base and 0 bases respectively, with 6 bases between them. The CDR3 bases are TGTGCCAGCTCACCACTATCGGTGAACACTGAAGCTTTCTTT. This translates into CASSPLSVNTEAFF. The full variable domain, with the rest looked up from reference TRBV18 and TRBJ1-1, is NAGVMQNPRHLVRRRGQEARLRCSPMKGHSHVYWYRQLPEEGLKFMVYLQKENIIDESGMPKERFSAEFPKEGPSILRIQQVVRGDSAAYFCASSPLSVNTEAFFGQGTRLTVV.

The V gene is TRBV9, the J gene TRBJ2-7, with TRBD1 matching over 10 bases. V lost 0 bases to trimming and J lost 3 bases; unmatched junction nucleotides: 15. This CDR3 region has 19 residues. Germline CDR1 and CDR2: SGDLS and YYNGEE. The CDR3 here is CASSVGQGAIGRENYEQYF. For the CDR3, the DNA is TGTGCCAGCAGCGTAGGACAGGGGGCTATCGGGAGGGAAAACTACGAGCAGTACTTC.

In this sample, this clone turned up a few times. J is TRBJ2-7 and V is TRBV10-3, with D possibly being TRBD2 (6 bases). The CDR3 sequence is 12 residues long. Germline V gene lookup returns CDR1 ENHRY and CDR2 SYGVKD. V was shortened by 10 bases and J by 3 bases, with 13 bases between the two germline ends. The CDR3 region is CATGEVGYEQYF. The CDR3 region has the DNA TGTGCCACCGGGGAGGTGGGCTACGAGCAGTACTTC.

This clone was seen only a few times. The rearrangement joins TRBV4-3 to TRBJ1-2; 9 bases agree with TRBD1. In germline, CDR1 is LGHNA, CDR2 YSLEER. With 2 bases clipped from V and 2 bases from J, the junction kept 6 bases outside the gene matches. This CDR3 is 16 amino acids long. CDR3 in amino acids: CASSQSTGTGNYGYTF. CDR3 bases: TGCGCCAGCAGCCAATCAACCGGGACAGGGAACTATGGCTACACCTTC.

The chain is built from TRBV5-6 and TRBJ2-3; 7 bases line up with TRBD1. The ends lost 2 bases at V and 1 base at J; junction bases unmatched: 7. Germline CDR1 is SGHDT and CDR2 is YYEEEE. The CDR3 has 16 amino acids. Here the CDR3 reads CASSFGYRGGTDTQYF. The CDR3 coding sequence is TGTGCCAGCAGCTTTGGTTACAGGGGAGGCACAGATACGCAGTATTTT.

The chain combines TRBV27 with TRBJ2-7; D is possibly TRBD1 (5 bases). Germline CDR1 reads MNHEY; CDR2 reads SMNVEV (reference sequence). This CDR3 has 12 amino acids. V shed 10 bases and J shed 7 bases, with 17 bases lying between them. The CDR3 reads CATHPGRGEQYF. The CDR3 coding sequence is TGTGCCACCCACCCAGGGCGCGGAGAGCAGTACTTC.

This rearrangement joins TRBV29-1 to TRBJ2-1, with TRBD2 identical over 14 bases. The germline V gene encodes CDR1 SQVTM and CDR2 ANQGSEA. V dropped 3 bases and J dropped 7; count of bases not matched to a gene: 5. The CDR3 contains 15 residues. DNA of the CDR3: TGCAGCGTTGAGGGACTAGCGGGGGACTTGAATGAGCAGTTCTTC. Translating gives CSVEGLAGDLNEQFF.

This chain's CDR3 is CASSYRSVSNQPQHF. The CDR3 DNA reads TGTGCCAGCAGCTACCGGTCGGTTAGCAATCAGCCCCAGCATTTT. The chain carries TRBV7-2 and TRBJ1-5; D is uncertain. V was shortened by 4 bases and J by 0 bases, with 10 bases between the two germline ends. Germline V gene data show CDR1 as SGHTA and CDR2 as FQGNSA. The CDR3 spans 15 residues.

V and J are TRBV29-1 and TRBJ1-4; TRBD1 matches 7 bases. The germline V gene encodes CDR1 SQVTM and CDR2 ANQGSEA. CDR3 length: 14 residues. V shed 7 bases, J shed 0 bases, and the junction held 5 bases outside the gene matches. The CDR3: CSAGQLATNEKLFF. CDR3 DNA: TGCAGCGCGGGACAGCTTGCAACTAATGAAAAACTGTTTTTT. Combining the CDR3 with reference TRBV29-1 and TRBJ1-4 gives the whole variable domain SAVISQKPSRDICQRGTSLTIQCQVDSQVTMMFWYRQQPGQSLTLIATANQGSEATYESGFVIDKFPISRPNLTFSTLTVSNMSPEDSSIYLCSAGQLATNEKLFFGSGTQLSVL.